A single sample gave rise to the 13 T cell receptor beta chains below, sequenced in a study of graft-versus-host responses after intestinal transplantation (dated by TCRdb to 2020 to 2023). To prepare the library, the immunoSEQ multiplex PCR assay was applied. TCRdb stores this immuneACCESS table with in-frame sequences only. Part of the clones is absent; in the studies checked, under half of the shortfall reflects unresolved V genes, and no reason is known for the rest. Counted in this sample were around 120,000 clones; approximately 95% of them appeared once. The ten largest make up around 3% of the sample. Taken with the paper, the label for time point translates to: cells obtained before transplantation from donor or recipient. These receptors lack a known antigen. The sample was unstimulated CD8+ T cells sorted from spleen or lymph node cells, taken before intestinal transplant. The receptors were sampled from a human donor who received an intestinal transplant.

The sample holds one count of this clone. The V and J genes are TRBV9 and TRBJ1-2; 7 positions agree with TRBD1. Germline assignment: CDR1 SGDLS and CDR2 YYNGEE. The CDR3 is 15 amino acids. V was pared by 3 bases and J by 4 bases, with 9 bases of the junction left unmatched. The CDR3 is CASSALTGSGYGYTF. In DNA form, the CDR3 reads TGTGCCAGCAGCGCATTGACAGGGAGCGGCTATGGCTACACCTTC. The whole variable domain, filled in from reference TRBV9 and TRBJ1-2, reads DSGVTQTPKHLITATGQRVTLRCSPRSGDLSVYWYQQSLDQGLQFLIQYYNGEERAKGNILERFSAQQFPDLHSELNLSSLELGDSALYFCASSALTGSGYGYTFGSGTRLTVV.

This rearrangement joins TRBV7-7 to TRBJ2-7, with 8 bases that match TRBD1. J lost 3 bases, V lost 1 base, and 5 bases had no gene match. The CDR3 totals 15 residues. CDR1 SSHAT and CDR2 FNYEAQ come from the germline V gene (reference sequence). For the CDR3, the DNA is TGTGCCAGCAGCTTAGGGACCGGGACAGGCTACGAGCAGTACTTC. Its protein is CASSLGTGTGYEQYF.

The genes are TRBV27 and TRBJ2-2; 10 positions agree with TRBD2. The V and J ends lost 2 bases and 3 bases, in that order; junction bases with no gene match: 15. CDR1 is MNHEY and CDR2 is SMNVEV in the germline V gene (reference sequence). The CDR3 sequence is 20 residues long. CDR3 residues: CASSLEGRLAGELYTGELFF. The CDR3 DNA is TGTGCCAGCAGTTTAGAAGGAAGGCTAGCGGGAGAGCTATACACCGGGGAGCTGTTTTTT.

The CDR3 region is CASSLARYNEQFF. As DNA, the CDR3 is TGTGCCAGCAGTTTAGCCAGATACAATGAGCAGTTCTTC. The chain recombines TRBV27 with TRBJ2-1; D ambiguous. This CDR3 comprises 13 residues. Trimming removed 2 bases at V and 4 bases at J, with 6 bases between. Looked up from germline, CDR1 is MNHEY and CDR2 is SMNVEV (reference sequence).

CDR3 amino acids: CASSLVESNQPQHF. The CDR3 nucleotides read TGTGCCAGCAGCTTAGTTGAGAGCAATCAGCCCCAGCATTTT. The V gene is TRBV7-9, the J gene TRBJ1-5; D is undetermined. The CDR3 is 14 residues long. CDR1 SEHNR and CDR2 FQNEAQ come from the germline V gene (reference sequence). V dropped 1 base and J dropped 1 base, with 5 bases sitting between them.

Note on this clone: This sample also contains other DNA sequences that code for the same CDR3. This sequence joins TRBV9 and TRBJ2-3; D is possibly TRBD1 (6 bases). Germline-derived CDR1 and CDR2 are SGDLS and YYNGEE. Trimming pared 0 bases from V and 3 bases from J, leaving 14 bases between. This CDR3 has 16 amino acids. In DNA form, the CDR3 reads TGTGCCAGCAGCGTAGATGGGGGCGGAGGTACAGATACGCAGTATTTT. This gives the protein CASSVDGGGGTDTQYF.

The chain joins TRBV28 to TRBJ2-5, with D uncertain. The CDR3 is 11 residues long. The germline CDR1 and CDR2 sequences are MDHEN and SYDVKM. V was trimmed by 3 bases and J by 5 bases, leaving 4 bases between them. The CDR3, as DNA: TGTGCCAGCAGTTTTTCGGAGACCCAGTACTTC. Amino acids: CASSFSETQYF.

The rearrangement uses TRBV11-3 and TRBJ2-1; possible D gene TRBD1, 6 bases. Germline V gene lookup returns CDR1 SGHNT and CDR2 YENEEA. Trimming removed 5 bases at V and 5 bases at J, with 10 bases between. This CDR3 has 13 amino acids. The CDR3: CASSRDNNNEQFF. CDR3 nucleotides: TGTGCCAGCAGCCGGGACAATAACAATGAGCAGTTCTTC.

The rearrangement links TRBV21-1 to TRBJ1-1; the D call in the table, TRBD1, was not verified against the DNA. TRBV21-1 represents a pseudogene. CDR3 length: 15 amino acids. CDR3 nucleotides: TGTGCCAGCAGCAAAGGAGGGCAGGGGGACACTGAAGCTTTCTTT. Translation gives CASSKGGQGDTEAFF.

The chain is built from TRBV30 and TRBJ2-7, with D maybe TRBD1 (7 bases). Germline CDR1 GTSNPN, CDR2 SVGIG (reference sequence). V dropped 5 bases and J dropped 1 base, with 9 bases sitting between them. The CDR3 loop spans 12 amino acids. DNA for the CDR3: TGTGCCTGGTCAGGGGGGTCCTACGAGCAGTACTTC. It yields the protein CAWSGGSYEQYF.

The gene calls are TRBV15 and TRBJ1-2, with 7 bases matching TRBD1. V lost 0 bases, J lost 8 bases, and 6 bases stayed unmatched. Germline assignment: CDR1 LNHNV and CDR2 YYDKDF (reference sequence). The CDR3 has 14 residues. The chain's CDR3 is CATSRDKGAQGYTF. The CDR3 DNA reads as TGTGCCACCAGCAGAGACAAGGGGGCACAAGGCTACACCTTC.

The rearrangement links TRBV7-3 to TRBJ2-3; weak D call: TRBD1 (5 bases). The CDR3 covers 13 residues. Trimming removed 3 bases at V and 4 bases at J, with 8 bases between. Germline assignment: CDR1 SGHTA and CDR2 FQGTGA. CDR3 region: CASSLTEADTQYF. The CDR3 DNA reads TGTGCCAGCAGCTTGACAGAAGCAGATACGCAGTATTTT. Using reference TRBV7-3 and TRBJ2-3 for the parts outside the CDR3, the full variable domain is GAGVSQTPSNKVTEKGKYVELRCDPISGHTALYWYRQSLGQGPEFLIYFQGTGAADDSGLPNDRFFAVRPEGSVSTLKIQRTERGDSAVYLCASSLTEADTQYFGPGTRLTVL.

The sample holds one count of this clone. The rearrangement uses TRBV7-8 and TRBJ1-1; tentative D call: TRBD1 (6 bases). Looked up from germline, CDR1 is SGHVS and CDR2 is FQNEAQ. CDR3 length: 14 residues. V lost 0 bases and J lost 1, with 6 bases in between. CDR3 nucleotide sequence: TGTGCCAGCAGCTTAGCAGGGGGGAACACTGAAGCTTTCTTT. Translated: CASSLAGGNTEAFF. The whole variable domain, remainder taken from reference TRBV7-8 and TRBJ1-1, is GAGVSQSPRYKVAKRGQDVALRCDPISGHVSLFWYQQALGQGPEFLTYFQNEAQLDKSGLPSDRFFAERPEGSVSTLKIQRTQQEDSAVYLCASSLAGGNTEAFFGQGTRLTVV.